Listed below are T cell receptor beta chains from one sample, sequenced in a study of cytomegalovirus exposure and HLA in healthy donors. Assay: immunoSEQ multiplex PCR; the TCRdb copy retains only in-frame clones and omits some. The table lists more than 100,000 clones, roughly 80% of them singletons. The sample was PBMCs. These receptors all come from a man aged 45-60 years in good health and CMV-seropositive. Both conserved end residues are part of each CDR3. D genes are given only for firm matches. Clone size is given for some rows only: seen once, a few or many times, or a class if the clone is expanded.

j_call	clone_size	v_call	d_call	cdr3_nt	cdr3_aa
TRBJ2-7	few	TRBV19	TRBD1	TGTGCCAGTAGTACCGGACAGGGGTTGGGCGAGCAGTACTTC	CASSTGQGLGEQYF
TRBJ1-4	.	TRBV30	.	TGTGCCTGGATCCCCGGGACTGAACTGTTTTTT	CAWIPGTELFF
TRBJ2-7	.	TRBV11-2	TRBD2	TGTGCCAGCAGCCCTTTCGTCGTGGGACTAGACATCTACGAGCAGTACTTC	CASSPFVVGLDIYEQYF
TRBJ2-4	.	TRBV5-1	TRBD2	TGCGCCAGCAGCTTGGGGACTAGCGGGAGTTCGAAAAACATTCAGTACTTC	CASSLGTSGSSKNIQYF
TRBJ1-3	once	TRBV5-4	TRBD1	TGTGCCAGCAGCTTAAGGGACAGGGGGCATGGAAACACCATATATTTT	CASSLRDRGHGNTIYF
TRBJ2-7	once	TRBV28	TRBD1	TGTGCCAGCAGTGAACAGGGGCGGATACCCTACGAGCAGTACTTC	CASSEQGRIPYEQYF
TRBJ2-7	.	TRBV9	.	TGTGCCAGCGGCAAAGGAGCCTACGAGCAGTACTTC	CASGKGAYEQYF
TRBJ2-2	.	TRBV4-2	TRBD2	TGTGCCAGCAGCCCGCGGACTAGCGGGAGCACGAACACCGGGGAGCTGTTTTTT	CASSPRTSGSTNTGELFF
TRBJ2-2	once	TRBV5-4	TRBD2	TGTGCCAGCGGGAGGGATGTCGGGGAGCTGTTTTTT	CASGRDVGELFF
TRBJ2-2	.	TRBV7-3	.	TGTGCCAGCAGCTTAATCGTTCTGACAGCCCTCCCCCCCGGGGAGCTGTTTTTT	CASSLIVLTALPPGELFF
TRBJ2-1	.	TRBV19	TRBD1	TGTGCCAGTAGTATATCTGGGACAGAGCGTTCTGAGCAGTTCTTC	CASSISGTERSEQFF
TRBJ2-1	once	TRBV6-4	TRBD1	TGTGCCAGCAGTGGGGACAGCCTTGGCAATGAGCAGTTCTTC	CASSGDSLGNEQFF
TRBJ2-1	.	TRBV15	.	TGTGCCACCAGCAGCGTCAGGTCCGGGGATGAGCAGTTCTTC	CATSSVRSGDEQFF
TRBJ1-5	.	TRBV27	TRBD1	TGTGCCAGCAGTTTACTACAGGGGCATCAGCCCCAGCATTTT	CASSLLQGHQPQHF
TRBJ2-1	.	TRBV10-3	TRBD2	TGTGCCACGGCTGGGACTAGCAGATACAATGAGCAGTTCTTC	CATAGTSRYNEQFF
TRBJ2-3	.	TRBV7-3	.	TGTGCCAGCAGCCCAGGGGTGAGCACAAATACGCAGTATTTT	CASSPGVSTNTQYF
TRBJ2-7	.	TRBV30	TRBD2	TGTGCCTGGAAGACTAGCGGCTACGAGCAGTACTTC	CAWKTSGYEQYF
TRBJ1-3	.	TRBV7-9	TRBD1	TGTTCCAGCAGCCTTGGGACAGGGCCGGCGACTGGAAACACCATATATTTT	CSSSLGTGPATGNTIYF
TRBJ2-2	.	TRBV18	.	TGTGCCAGCTCACCCCTTCCGACAGAACTGAACACCGGGGAGCTGTTTTTT	CASSPLPTELNTGELFF
TRBJ2-1	.	TRBV18	TRBD2	TGTGCCAGCTCAGCTAGCGGGAGGACTAACAATGAGCAGTTCTTC	CASSASGRTNNEQFF
TRBJ2-1	few	TRBV7-3	TRBD1	TGTGCCAGCAGCAGGCAGGGGGCGAACAATGAGCAGTTCTTC	CASSRQGANNEQFF
TRBJ2-7	.	TRBV7-6	TRBD1	TGTGCCAGCAGCCCGATGGGACAGGTCGCCTACGAGCAGTACTTC	CASSPMGQVAYEQYF
TRBJ2-1	.	TRBV28	TRBD2	TGTGCCAGCAGTTCAAGCGGGACCGCCCTCTTC	CASSSSGTALF
TRBJ1-2	.	TRBV30	.	TGTGCCTGGAACAGGGTCTATGGCTACACCTTC	CAWNRVYGYTF
TRBJ2-3	.	TRBV7-9	TRBD2	TGTGCCAGCAGATCAGCCCCAGCGGGAGGGACAGATACGCAGTATTTT	CASRSAPAGGTDTQYF
TRBJ2-7	.	TRBV7-9	TRBD1	TGTGCCAGCAGCTTAGCCGTTGGGGACAGGCAGACCTACGAGCAGTACTTC	CASSLAVGDRQTYEQYF
TRBJ1-5	.	TRBV5-1	.	TGCGCCAGCAGCTTCGGTGCCGATAGCAATCAGCCCCAGCATTTT	CASSFGADSNQPQHF
TRBJ1-1	.	TRBV11-2	.	TGTGCCAGCAGCCAGACGTGGGGAGGGACTGAAGCTTTCTTT	CASSQTWGGTEAFF
TRBJ2-1	once	TRBV5-1	.	TGCGCCAGCGGTAGAGCCAATGAGCAGTTCTTC	CASGRANEQFF
TRBJ2-7	once	TRBV4-2	.	TGTGCCAGCAGCCAAGATCTGATCGGGGGACCCTACGAGCAGTACTTC	CASSQDLIGGPYEQYF
TRBJ1-1	.	TRBV18	.	TGTGCCAGCTCACCACTTGGGAGGAACACTGAAGCTTTCTTT	CASSPLGRNTEAFF
TRBJ1-2	once	TRBV5-4	.	TGTGCCAGCAGCTTGGGGTCAGGTCAGGGCGACTATGGCTACACCTTC	CASSLGSGQGDYGYTF
TRBJ2-5	.	TRBV15	.	TGTGCCACCAGCAGAGTCGCGGGATACCAAGAGACCCAGTACTTC	CATSRVAGYQETQYF